In this sample, the clone carrying this TCR beta chain turned up a few times. Its antigen is as yet unknown. The data stem from a study of T cell repertoires in cytomegalovirus infection. Study observations and caveats: Identification of carriers of CMV plus the relevant HLA was achieved through cumulative public TCR beta family frequency. Clonotype analysis showed dominance of the ex vivo response by HLA-C-restricted CMV-specific TCR beta clonotypes.

From the reads, TCRdb called clonotypes with MiXCR, one entry per CDR3 protein. Of about 450,000 distinct CDR3 sequences listed, roughly 31% are singletons. Germline V gene data show CDR1 as MDHEN and CDR2 as SYDVKM. The V end lost 7 bases, the J end lost 0 bases, and 12 bases lay between the germline ends. The CDR3 consists of 15 residues. The sample was PBMCs. The chain has TRBV28 and TRBJ2-2; maybe TRBD1 (5 bases). The receptor was isolated from a human donor in good health (CMV status not recorded). Some clones in this sample may be carry-over from other donors' samples. CDR3 DNA: TGTGCCAGCACCCTACCGACAGCGAACACCGGGGAGCTGTTTTTT. This gives the protein CASTLPTANTGELFF.